The source of this T cell receptor (beta chain) is a study of blood T cells in healthy people across ages. General study results and limits: Naive CD4+ cells and diversity were both higher in long-lived donors than in aged donors.

Trimming removed 8 bases at V and 5 bases at J, with 13 bases between. The CDR3 is 11 residues long. Germline V gene lookup returns CDR1 SQVTM and CDR2 ANQGSEA. Ranging in age from roughly 6 to 90, the donors were healthy Caucasian individuals from Russia. A J-beta primer mix and a sample-barcoded 5' primer were used in a second PCR of about 7 to 12 cycles. TCRdb itself ran the 5' RACE reads through MiXCR, one entry per CDR3 protein. The sample lists fewer than 1,200,000 distinct CDR3 sequences; approximately 25% were seen once. As concerns this clonotype: Its antigen is currently unknown.

This same sample was also part of a study on T cells of mothers and their children. Per that study: The extracted RNA was employed in its entirety for cDNA synthesis, at roughly 1.4 ug per 15 ul. There were over 8.5 million TCR beta CDR3 reads from each mother and roughly 3 million from each child.

The rearrangement links TRBV29-1 to TRBJ2-7, with TRBD2 as a possible D gene (6 bases). This clonotype was sampled from a girl aged 2 to 9 in good health. The sequenced sample was blood. CDR3 nucleotides: TGCAGCATAAGGGCGGGGAACGAGCAGTACTTC. It translates to CSIRAGNEQYF.